This is a list of T cell receptor beta chains from one sample in a study of T cell changes during pregnancy in multiple sclerosis. Method: immunoSEQ multiplex PCR; TCRdb's copy keeps in-frame clones and lacks some. Among roughly 61,000 clones listed, more than 90% were seen once. Sequenced material: peripheral blood, taken in the first trimester of pregnancy. The receptors derive from a female donor in good health, enrolled as a control in a pregnancy study. CDR3s include the opening cysteine and the closing phenylalanine or tryptophan. The D gene is left open where the match is weak. Part of the rows lack a size; the others show once, few, many or a class for expanded clones.

J,size,V,D,DNA,CDR3
TRBJ1-2,.,TRBV7-9,.,TGTGCCAGCAGCTTAAACGGGTTTGAGTTGCGGGGCTACACCTTC,CASSLNGFELRGYTF
TRBJ2-1,.,TRBV2,TRBD2,TGTGCCAGCAGTTTTCCCGGGACTAGCGGAGGCAATGAGCAGTTCTTC,CASSFPGTSGGNEQFF
TRBJ2-5,once,TRBV7-2,TRBD2,TGTGCCAGCAGCAGACTAGGGCTAGCGGGGGGCGGAGAGACCCAGTACTTC,CASSRLGLAGGGETQYF
TRBJ1-1,.,TRBV2,TRBD1,TGTGCCAGCAGTGACTCGGGACAGGCGAACACTGAAGCTTTCTTT,CASSDSGQANTEAFF
TRBJ1-1,.,TRBV2,.,TGTGCCAGTTCTCCTCAGGGAAGAAGTTTCTTT,CASSPQGRSFF
TRBJ1-1,.,TRBV5-1,.,TGCGCCAGCAGCCCCGGAGGGGTCGGCCCTGAAGCTTTCTTT,CASSPGGVGPEAFF
TRBJ2-7,once,TRBV5-8,.,TGTGCCAGCAGCTCCCGTCACGAGCAGTACTTC,CASSSRHEQYF
TRBJ2-7,.,TRBV11-2,TRBD1,TGTGCCAGCAGCTTCGGAAACAGGGGACCCTACGAGCAGTACTTC,CASSFGNRGPYEQYF
TRBJ1-1,.,TRBV5-1,TRBD1,TGCGCCAGCAGCTTGGGGGACAGTGTGAACACTGAAGCTTTCTTT,CASSLGDSVNTEAFF
TRBJ2-2,few,TRBV5-6,.,TGTGCCAGCAAACCGGTAGAGGGCGCCGGGGAGCTGTTTTTT,CASKPVEGAGELFF